This TCR beta chain was captured in a study of vaccination effects on CD4 cells after COVID-19. Study-wide background: Two doses of BNT162b2 or mRNA-1273 vaccine were administered to participants. Study findings and constraints: There were few convalescent patients in the study and no early post-infection timepoints.

Measured with immunoSEQ multiplex PCR; TCRdb has only the in-frame clones, and not every one. The sample carries about 41,000 clones, 77% recorded once. Ahead of sequencing, the ViraFEST assay grew antigen-specific CD4+ T cells using viral peptide pools. Following an approximately eleven-day culture, CD4+ T cells were purified. Vaccinated participants had no history of SARS-CoV-2 infection and tested negative for nucleocapsid antibodies. Cultivation was performed at a few million PBMC per well with around 9.3 IU/ml IL-2 and about 9.6 ug/ml peptides added. On both days 3 and 7, half of the culture medium was replaced with IL-2 medium. The CDR3 is made up of 16 amino acids. Germline V lookup: CDR1 KGHSH, CDR2 LQKENI. The V end lost 6 bases, the J end lost 7 bases, and 21 bases lay between the germline ends. Points on this clone: Antigen specificity is unknown.

The rearrangement links TRBV18 to TRBJ2-2; possibly TRBD1 for D (6 bases). The input for sequencing was CD4+ T cells from PBMCs cultured with HCoV-NL63 spike peptides, taken before COVID-19 vaccination. This TCR derives from a human donor who received a COVID-19 vaccine. Written as DNA, the CDR3 is TGTGCCAGCTCGACCCCGGCACAGGGTATGAACGGGGAGCTGTTTTTT. Translating it yields CASSTPAQGMNGELFF.